Listed below are T cell receptor beta chains from one sample, sequenced in a study of metastatic and nonmetastatic thyroid tumors. TCRdb used MiXCR to call clones anew from the PCR reads. The sample contains 50,000 or so clones, approximately 20% of which appear only once. The sample taken for sequencing was blood. The receptors shown here come from a male donor with papillary thyroid cancer or a benign thyroid nodule (not recorded which). Some clones in this sample may be carry-over from other donors' samples. Each CDR3 is given with its conserved first and last residue. A D gene is named only where the DNA matches it firmly.

D	V	CDR3
-	TRBV20-1	CSARDQDYLTYNEQFF
TRBD1	TRBV2	CASGLGQTNSPLHF
-	TRBV6-1	CASNRQANGYTF
TRBD2	TRBV6-2/TRBV6-3	CASSSLGLAKGF
-	TRBV9	CASSVGGHPNQETQYF
TRBD2	TRBV4-1	CASSQDRTSGKNIQYF
-	TRBV6-1	CASGPAGDTQYF
TRBD2	TRBV7-2	CASSLAADFGRGDYEQYF
-	TRBV13	CASSPQGYNEQFF
TRBD2	TRBV7-8	CASSASSGTTHEQYF
TRBD2	TRBV9	CASSVGQRGYEQYF
TRBD1	TRBV27	CASTPRGRPEAFF
TRBD2	TRBV2	CASSGTLAGGPTDTQYF
-	TRBV7-9	CASTWATSTDTQYF
-	TRBV7-8	CASSLSGQIAQPQHF
TRBD1	TRBV3-1	CASSARQGRYNEQFF
TRBD2	TRBV28	CASRPSGDAETQYF
-	TRBV7-2	CASTQDPRKNTEAFF
TRBD1	TRBV7-9	CASSQGQGDSPLHF
-	TRBV12-3/TRBV12-4	CASRWTGGTEAFF
-	TRBV19	CASSQVKKGRQNTEAFF
TRBD1	TRBV5-1	CASSLGQGAYEQYF
TRBD1	TRBV2	CASRGTGGETQYF
TRBD1	TRBV20-1	CSATLRQGAGNIQYF
-	TRBV28	CASRTPRQSTDTQYF
-	TRBV30	CAWSPGQRHTGELFF
-	TRBV18	CASSPPGAGETQYF
-	TRBV27	CAPKYETQYF
-	TRBV15	CATSRAPSVGETQYF
-	TRBV5-5	CASSFWGRWEDTQYF
-	TRBV3-1	CASSQELRGVGEKLFF